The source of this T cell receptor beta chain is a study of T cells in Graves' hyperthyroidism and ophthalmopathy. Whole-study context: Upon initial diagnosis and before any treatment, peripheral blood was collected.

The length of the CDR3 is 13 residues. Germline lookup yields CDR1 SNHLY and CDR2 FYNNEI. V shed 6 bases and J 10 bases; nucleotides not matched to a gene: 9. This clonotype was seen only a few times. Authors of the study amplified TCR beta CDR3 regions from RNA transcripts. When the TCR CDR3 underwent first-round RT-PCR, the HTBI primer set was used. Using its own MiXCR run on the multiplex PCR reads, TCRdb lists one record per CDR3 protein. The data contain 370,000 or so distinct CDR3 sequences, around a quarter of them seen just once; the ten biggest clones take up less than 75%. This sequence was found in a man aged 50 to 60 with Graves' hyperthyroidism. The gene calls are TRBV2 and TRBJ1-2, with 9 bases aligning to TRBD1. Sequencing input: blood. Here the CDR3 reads CASRAGTGLFYTF. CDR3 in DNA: TGTGCCAGCAGGGCCGGGACAGGGTTGTTCTACACCTTC.